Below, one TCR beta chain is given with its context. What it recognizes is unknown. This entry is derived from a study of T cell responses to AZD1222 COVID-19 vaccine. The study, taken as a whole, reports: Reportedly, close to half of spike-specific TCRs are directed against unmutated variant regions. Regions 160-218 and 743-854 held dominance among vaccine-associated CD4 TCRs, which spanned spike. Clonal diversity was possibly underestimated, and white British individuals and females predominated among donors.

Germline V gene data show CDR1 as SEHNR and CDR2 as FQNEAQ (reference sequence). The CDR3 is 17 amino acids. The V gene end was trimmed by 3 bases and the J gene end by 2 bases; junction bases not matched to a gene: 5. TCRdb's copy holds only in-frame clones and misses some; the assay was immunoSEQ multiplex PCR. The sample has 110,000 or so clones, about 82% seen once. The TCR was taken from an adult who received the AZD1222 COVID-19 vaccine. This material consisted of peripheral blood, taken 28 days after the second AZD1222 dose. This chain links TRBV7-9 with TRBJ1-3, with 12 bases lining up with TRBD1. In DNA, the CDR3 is TGTGCCAGCAGCTTCAACCGGGACAGGGGGCCTGGAAACACCATATATTTT. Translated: CASSFNRDRGPGNTIYF.